This paragraph covers one TCR beta chain sequence. The sample originates from a study of T cell changes during pregnancy in multiple sclerosis. Here immunoSEQ multiplex PCR was the method, and the copy in TCRdb shows in-frame clones only, minus some. The table has around 69,000 clones, over 85% seen once; the top ten hold 1.2%. The length of the CDR3 is 12 residues. V trimming: 5 bases; J trimming: 11 bases; junction bases outside the gene matches: 4. Germline assignment: CDR1 SGHAT and CDR2 FQNNGV. Sample: peripheral blood, taken in the third trimester of pregnancy. The rearrangement links TRBV11-2 to TRBJ1-4; 8 nucleotides match TRBD1. The clonotype comes from a female donor with multiple sclerosis, enrolled in a pregnancy study. CDR3: CASSPTGGKLFF. The CDR3 bases are TGTGCCAGCAGCCCAACAGGGGGTAAACTGTTTTTT.